This TCR beta chain was sequenced in a study of technical replicates of blood from several donors. TCRdb's copy holds only in-frame clones and misses some; the assay was immunoSEQ multiplex PCR. The sample contains roughly 72,000 clones, 90% to 95% of which appear only once. This clone was seen a single time. Germline CDR1 SGHVS, CDR2 FQNEAQ. This CDR3 comprises 16 residues. Trimming left V 1 base short and J 3 bases short, with 13 bases between. The receptor's source is a human donor in good health. The chain carries TRBV7-8 and TRBJ2-1, with unresolved D. The sample consisted of T cells isolated from PBMCs. Here the CDR3 DNA reads TGTGCCAGCAGCTTAGTGTCTACTCTAATCTACAATGAGCAGTTCTTC. This sequence encodes CASSLVSTLIYNEQFF.